This T cell receptor beta chain originates from a study of cytomegalovirus exposure and HLA in healthy donors. Across the whole study: The roughly 120 validation repertoires, a later analysis reported, used the same platform as the approximately 650 first-cohort repertoires.

General observations from the study: According to a subsequent analysis, TCR clusters from the first cohort were inclined to appear together in the roughly 110 validation repertoires. Rarity characterized most TCR sequences, yet some public TCRs appeared in many donors. In vitro assays verified that a few CMV-associated chains recognized CMV antigens specifically.

Libraries were prepared by immunoSEQ multiplex PCR; TCRdb keeps only in-frame clonotypes and omits some of them. The repertoire holds fewer than 65,000 clones, with nearly 90% as singletons. This clone was counted between two and nine times. As yet, its antigen is unknown. CDR3 length: 13 amino acids. V was trimmed by 4 bases and J by 5 bases, leaving 9 bases between them. Germline V gene data show CDR1 as SGHDT and CDR2 as YYEEEE. The sample was PBMCs. The receptor was derived from a woman under 30 in good health and CMV-seronegative. The chain uses TRBV5-6 and TRBJ1-4; D unresolved. CDR3 sequence: CASSLRVNEKLFF. The CDR3 DNA reads as TGTGCCAGCAGCCTACGGGTCAATGAAAAACTGTTTTTT.